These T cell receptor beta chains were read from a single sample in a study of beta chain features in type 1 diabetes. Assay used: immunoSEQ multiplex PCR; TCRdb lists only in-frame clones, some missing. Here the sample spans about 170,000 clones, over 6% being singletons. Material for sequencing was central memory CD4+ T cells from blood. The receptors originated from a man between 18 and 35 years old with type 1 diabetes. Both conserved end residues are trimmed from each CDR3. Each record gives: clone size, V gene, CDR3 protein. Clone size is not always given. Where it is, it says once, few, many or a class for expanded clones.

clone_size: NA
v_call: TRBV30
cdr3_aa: AWRVTQGGSPLH

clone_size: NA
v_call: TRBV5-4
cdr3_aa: ASSFLNEKLF

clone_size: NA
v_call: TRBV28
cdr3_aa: ASSSLAGGDNEQF

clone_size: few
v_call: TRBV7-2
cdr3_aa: ASSLGLAGTYEQY

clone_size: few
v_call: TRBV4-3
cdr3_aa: ASSQFAGTYNEQF

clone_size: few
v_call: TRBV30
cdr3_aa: AWRVKLAGAWHTDTQY

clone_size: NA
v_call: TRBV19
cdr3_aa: ASLPQATMNTEAF

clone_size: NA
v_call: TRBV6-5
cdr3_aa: ASSYRQGWTEAF

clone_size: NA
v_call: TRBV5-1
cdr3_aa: ASSSGGTSEAF

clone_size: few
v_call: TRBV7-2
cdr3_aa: ASRLGTGGEKLF

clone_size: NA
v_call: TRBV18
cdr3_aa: ASSPLSESYNEQF

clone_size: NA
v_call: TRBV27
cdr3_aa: ASTRTGGRTEAF

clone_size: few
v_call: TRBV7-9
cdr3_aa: AIQVVSTDTQY

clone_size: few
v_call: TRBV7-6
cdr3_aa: APTTVDRDYGYT

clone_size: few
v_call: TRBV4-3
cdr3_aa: ASSPMGQGVETQY

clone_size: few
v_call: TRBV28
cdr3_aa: ASSLQQGYNEQF

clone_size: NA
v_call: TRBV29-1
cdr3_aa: SVTGSSYEQY

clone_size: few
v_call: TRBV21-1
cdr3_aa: ASSYRDRVHEETQY

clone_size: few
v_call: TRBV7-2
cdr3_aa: ASSPPNRGAHYGYT

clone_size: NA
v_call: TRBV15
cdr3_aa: ATSAGLSTDTQY

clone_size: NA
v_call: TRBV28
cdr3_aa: ASRPSDRWLPYEQY

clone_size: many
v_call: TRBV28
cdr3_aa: ASSLRGTDTQY

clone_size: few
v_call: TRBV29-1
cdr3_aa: SVAPTNNEKLF

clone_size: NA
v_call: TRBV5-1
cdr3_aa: ASTTSLRVEGYT

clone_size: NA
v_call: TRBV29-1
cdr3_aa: SVEGRGRHYGYT